The following is a TCR beta chain sequence with its context. Its target is unknown. The time point is: peripheral blood 6 weeks after treatment start. The cohort comprised individuals with locally advanced or metastatic urothelial carcinoma. This entry is derived from a study of PD-L1 blockade in urothelial cancer. Study at large: Prior regimens of chemotherapy numbered 0 to 3 per patient.

The assay was immunoSEQ multiplex PCR, and TCRdb's table has in-frame clones only and misses some. The table includes roughly 120,000 clones, 85% to 95% detected once. Per germline, CDR1 MNHEY and CDR2 SVGAGI. V gave up 5 bases and J gave up 6 bases, with 16 bases separating them. This CDR3 has 15 residues. Broader study findings: Better survival was predicted when blood TCR clonality before treatment fell below the median.

The chain recombines TRBV6-5 with TRBJ2-2; D is possibly TRBD2 (6 bases). The material was PBMCs, obtained around atezolizumab (anti-PD-L1) treatment. This TCR was recovered from a man in his 60s with urothelial cancer. The CDR3 nucleotides are TGTGCCAGCAGTCTCGCCGGGGGAGACGCCGGGGAGCTGTTTTTT. Protein: CASSLAGGDAGELFF.